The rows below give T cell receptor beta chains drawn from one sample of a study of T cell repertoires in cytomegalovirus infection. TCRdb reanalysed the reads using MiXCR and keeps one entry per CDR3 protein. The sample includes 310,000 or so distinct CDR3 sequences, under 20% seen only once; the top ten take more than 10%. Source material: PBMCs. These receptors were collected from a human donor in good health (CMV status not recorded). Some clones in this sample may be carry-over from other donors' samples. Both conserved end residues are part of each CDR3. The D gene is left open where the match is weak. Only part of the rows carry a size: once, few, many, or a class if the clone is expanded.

TGTGCCAGCAGCCCGGGGGACAGCCTAAAAATGAACACTGAAGCTTTCTTT | CASSPGDSLKMNTEAFF | TRBD1 | TRBJ1-1 | many | TRBV28
TGTGCCAGCAGCTTAGTCTGGGGGCAGCCCCAGCATTTT | CASSLVWGQPQHF | . | TRBJ1-5 | many | TRBV7-2
TGTGCCAGCAGTTTACAGGGTGTCCAAGAGACCCAGTACTTC | CASSLQGVQETQYF | . | TRBJ2-5 | many | TRBV7-2
TGCGCCAGCAGCCAGCAGAGAGCCGGGGAGCTGTTTTTT | CASSQQRAGELFF | . | TRBJ2-2 | few | TRBV4-3
TGTGCCACCAGTGAAGGAACAAACACTGAAGCTTTCTTT | CATSEGTNTEAFF | . | TRBJ1-1 | . | TRBV24-1
TGTGCCATCAGCACCGGGGCTTCGGAGACCCAGTACTTC | CAISTGASETQYF | . | TRBJ2-5 | few | TRBV10-3
TGTGCCAGCAGTTATGCGGGGAACACCAGGGAGCTGTTTTTT | CASSYAGNTRELFF | . | TRBJ2-2 | . | TRBV6-6
TGTGCCAGCAGCTTAGAGGTAGCGGCGTACAATGAGCAGTTCTTC | CASSLEVAAYNEQFF | . | TRBJ2-1 | many | TRBV7-2
TGCGCCAGCAGCCGGGGACAAAACATGAACACTGAAGCTTTCTTT | CASSRGQNMNTEAFF | . | TRBJ1-1 | . | TRBV5-1
TGTGCCAGCAGTTGGAGGAACACTGAAGCTTTCTTT | CASSWRNTEAFF | . | TRBJ1-1 | few | TRBV6-6
TGTGCCAGCAGCTTCGGCCAGAAATCCACTGAAGCTTTCTTT | CASSFGQKSTEAFF | . | TRBJ1-1 | many | TRBV11-1
TGTGCCAGCAGCCCCCAGTACTTC | CASSPQYF | . | TRBJ2-5 | many | TRBV7-8
TGCGCCAGCAGCTTGGGACAGAACTCTGGAAACACCATATATTTT | CASSLGQNSGNTIYF | . | TRBJ1-3 | few | TRBV5-1
TGTGCCAGCAGTCCGCCGGGACAGTCCTTCTATGGCTACACCTTC | CASSPPGQSFYGYTF | TRBD1 | TRBJ1-2 | . | TRBV6-5
TGTGCCATCAGTGAAGGCAGGACAGGGGATCAGCCCCAGCATTTT | CAISEGRTGDQPQHF | TRBD1 | TRBJ1-5 | . | TRBV10-3
TGCAGTGCCAACCGAGGGGCCGTCACAGATACGCAGTATTTT | CSANRGAVTDTQYF | . | TRBJ2-3 | . | TRBV20-1
TGTGCCAGCTCACAGCAACAGGGCTCCTCCTACGAGCAGTACTTC | CASSQQQGSSYEQYF | . | TRBJ2-7 | . | TRBV18
TGCAGTGCTAGCGTGCTCGGCAGGGCTGATCAGCCCCAGCATTTT | CSASVLGRADQPQHF | . | TRBJ1-5 | few | TRBV20-1
TGTGCCAGCAGCTTAGATCTGGGCAACACCGGGGAGCTGTTTTTT | CASSLDLGNTGELFF | . | TRBJ2-2 | many | TRBV11-2
TGTGCCAGCAGTCCGCGAGCTGGCGGGGGGGGGAATGAGCAGTTCTTC | CASSPRAGGGGNEQFF | TRBD2 | TRBJ2-1 | many | TRBV12-3/TRBV12-4
TGTGCCAGTACCGACAGGACAGGGGTGTGGACTGAAGCTTTCTTT | CASTDRTGVWTEAFF | TRBD1 | TRBJ1-1 | . | TRBV19
TGTGCCAGCAGGACCTATCTGGGGACTGAAGCTTTCTTT | CASRTYLGTEAFF | . | TRBJ1-1 | . | TRBV7-2
TGTGCCAGCAGCCGGACAGGGCGAGGGGACTATGGCTACACCTTC | CASSRTGRGDYGYTF | TRBD1 | TRBJ1-2 | few | TRBV12-3/TRBV12-4
TGTGCCAGCAGTGTCCCCGGAGGCGGGTTATACACCGGGGAGCTGTTTTTT | CASSVPGGGLYTGELFF | . | TRBJ2-2 | few | TRBV2
TGTGCCAGCAGCCTTGGGGGATCGGATTCACCCCTCCACTTT | CASSLGGSDSPLHF | . | TRBJ1-6 | many | TRBV12-3/TRBV12-4
TGTGCCAGCAGCTTAGAGGGACTAGGTCCCCGGGCGCAGTATTTT | CASSLEGLGPRAQYF | TRBD2 | TRBJ2-3 | many | TRBV7-8
TGTGCCAGCAGCTTAGGGGGCAACTCCTACGAGCAGTACTTC | CASSLGGNSYEQYF | . | TRBJ2-7 | many | TRBV7-6
TGTGCCAGCAGTTACTCGCTGGAAAGCTCTGGGGCCAACGTCCTGACTTTC | CASSYSLESSGANVLTF | . | TRBJ2-6 | many | TRBV6-5
TGTGCCAGCAGTAGAAAACGCCCAACCTCCTACGAGCAGTACTTC | CASSRKRPTSYEQYF | . | TRBJ2-7 | . | TRBV27
TGTGCCAGCAGCTTAGTCTTGGAGAAAGACAATGGGCAGTTCTTC | CASSLVLEKDNGQFF | . | TRBJ2-1 | . | TRBV7-2
TGTGCCAGCAGCTGGGCGGGACAGGGGTCCTACGAGCAGTACTTC | CASSWAGQGSYEQYF | TRBD1 | TRBJ2-7 | . | TRBV5-8
TGTGCCAGCTCCCCGGACGCTAATTCACCCCTCCACTTT | CASSPDANSPLHF | . | TRBJ1-6 | . | TRBV18
TGTGCCAGCAGCTCGGACCCCGGAGAGACCCAGTACTTC | CASSSDPGETQYF | . | TRBJ2-5 | few | TRBV7-8
TGCAGTGCTACGGGACAGGTCTATGGCTACACCTTC | CSATGQVYGYTF | TRBD1 | TRBJ1-2 | . | TRBV20-1
TGTGCCAGCAGCTTAGGGGCAGATCTACCGGATACGCAGTATTTT | CASSLGADLPDTQYF | . | TRBJ2-3 | many | TRBV7-2
TGTGCCAGCAGAAACGGACTCCTCGAGACCCAGTACTTC | CASRNGLLETQYF | . | TRBJ2-5 | few | TRBV6-2/TRBV6-3
TGTGCCAGCAGTTTAAGCTGGGACCTCCTAGAACAGCCCCAGCATTTT | CASSLSWDLLEQPQHF | . | TRBJ1-5 | few | TRBV12-3/TRBV12-4
TGTGCCTCGACAGGGATGAACACTGAAGCTTTCTTT | CASTGMNTEAFF | TRBD1 | TRBJ1-1 | . | TRBV19
TGTGCCAGCAGCCCCGGATTAAACCCATATAATTCACCCCTCCACTTT | CASSPGLNPYNSPLHF | . | TRBJ1-6 | . | TRBV7-2
TGTGCCAGCAGCTTAGTGGATCTGAGGAGCTGGAATTCACCCCTCCACTTT | CASSLVDLRSWNSPLHF | . | TRBJ1-6 | many | TRBV7-2
TGTGCCAGCAGCCCGGGACAGGGTCCTTACAATGAGCAGTTCTTC | CASSPGQGPYNEQFF | TRBD1 | TRBJ2-1 | many | TRBV5-4
TGTGCCAGCAGCTTCGACAGTGACTATACGGCCCAGTACTTC | CASSFDSDYTAQYF | . | TRBJ2-5 | many | TRBV7-2
TGCAGTGCTATAACGGGGTGGGACGAGCAGTACTTC | CSAITGWDEQYF | . | TRBJ2-7 | many | TRBV20-1
TGTGCCAGCAGTGAACTCAGCGCGGGTAAGGCTGAAGCTTTCTTT | CASSELSAGKAEAFF | . | TRBJ1-1 | many | TRBV25-1
TGTGCCAGCAGTTTCCCGGGACTAGCGGGGGGAATAACCACCGGGGAGCTGTTTTTT | CASSFPGLAGGITTGELFF | TRBD2 | TRBJ2-2 | . | TRBV6-1
TGTGCCAGCAGCCCAGAAAGGTCGGGACTAGCGGGGACCCAGTTCTTC | CASSPERSGLAGTQFF | TRBD2 | TRBJ2-1 | many | TRBV7-3
TGCAGCGTCGGGACAGCGAGGGATCAGCCCCAGCATTTT | CSVGTARDQPQHF | TRBD1 | TRBJ1-5 | . | TRBV29-1
TGTGCCAGCTCACCACGTGCCAATACAGGGGTCGAGCAGTACTTC | CASSPRANTGVEQYF | TRBD1 | TRBJ2-7 | . | TRBV18
TGTGCCATCAGTGAGTCGCGACAGGTTACTTACACCTTC | CAISESRQVTYTF | . | TRBJ1-2 | . | TRBV10-3
TGTGCCAGCAGCGAACCCGGGACTAGCGGGGGAGAGACCCAGTACTTC | CASSEPGTSGGETQYF | TRBD2 | TRBJ2-5 | many | TRBV5-6
TGCGCCAGCAGCCGCGCAGACTCAACTAATGAAAAACTGTTTTTT | CASSRADSTNEKLFF | . | TRBJ1-4 | once | TRBV4-1
TGCGCCAGCAGCTTTCGCGCAGGGAACAATGAGCAGTTCTTC | CASSFRAGNNEQFF | . | TRBJ2-1 | . | TRBV5-1
TGTGCCATCAGTGCCTCGGTGGCCGGGCGAAACACCATATATTTT | CAISASVAGRNTIYF | . | TRBJ1-3 | few | TRBV10-3
TGTGCCAGCAGCCTAGTTGGGGGGAATCAAGTGGGCTACACCTTC | CASSLVGGNQVGYTF | . | TRBJ1-2 | many | TRBV7-2
TGCGCCAGCAGCTTGTGGCAGGGCGGAATGAACACTGAAGCTTTCTTT | CASSLWQGGMNTEAFF | . | TRBJ1-1 | . | TRBV5-1
TGCGCCAGCAGCCAAGATCAGGGGGCAGAGAGCTACGAGCAGTACTTC | CASSQDQGAESYEQYF | TRBD1 | TRBJ2-7 | many | TRBV4-1
TGTGCCAGCAGTGATCCACTGGCTACAGACATGGAGACCCAGTACTTC | CASSDPLATDMETQYF | . | TRBJ2-5 | few | TRBV2
TGTGCCAGCAGCTTAGGAATACGGGGGCCCTACGAGCAGTACTTC | CASSLGIRGPYEQYF | . | TRBJ2-7 | many | TRBV7-6
TGTGCCAGCAGTGATTATGGGACAGGCAACGAGCAGTACTTC | CASSDYGTGNEQYF | TRBD1 | TRBJ2-7 | many | TRBV25-1
TGTGCCAGCAGTTCTATCTGGACCGAAGCGAATCAGCCCCAGCATTTT | CASSSIWTEANQPQHF | . | TRBJ1-5 | few | TRBV28